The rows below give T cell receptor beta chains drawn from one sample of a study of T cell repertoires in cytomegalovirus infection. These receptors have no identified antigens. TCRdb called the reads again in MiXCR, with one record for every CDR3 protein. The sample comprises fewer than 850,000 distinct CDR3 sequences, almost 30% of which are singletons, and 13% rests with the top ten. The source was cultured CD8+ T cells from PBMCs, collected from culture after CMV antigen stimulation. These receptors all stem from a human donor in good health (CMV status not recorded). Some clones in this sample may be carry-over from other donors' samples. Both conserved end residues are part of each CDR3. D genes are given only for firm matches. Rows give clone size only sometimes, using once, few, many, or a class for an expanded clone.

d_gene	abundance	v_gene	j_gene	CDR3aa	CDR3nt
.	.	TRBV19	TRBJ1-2	CATRDTTADYGYTF	TGTGCCACCCGGGACACCACGGCCGATTATGGCTACACCTTC
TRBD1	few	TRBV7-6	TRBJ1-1	CASSPGQLGTEAFF	TGTGCCAGCAGCCCGGGACAGCTGGGCACTGAAGCTTTCTTT
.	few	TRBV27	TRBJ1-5	CASSFLGYQPQHF	TGTGCCAGCAGTTTTTTGGGGTATCAGCCCCAGCATTTT
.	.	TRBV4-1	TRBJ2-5	CASSRQAAGALQETQYF	TGCGCCAGCAGCCGCCAGGCTGCGGGGGCCCTCCAAGAGACCCAGTACTTC
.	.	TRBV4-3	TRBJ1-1	CASSQNAGGFTEAFF	TGCGCCAGCAGCCAAAATGCCGGGGGATTCACTGAAGCTTTCTTT
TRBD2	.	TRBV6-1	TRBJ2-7	CASSELAGGVYEQYF	TGTGCCAGCAGTGAACTAGCGGGGGGAGTCTACGAGCAGTACTTC
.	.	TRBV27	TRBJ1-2	CASSFWGASGYTF	TGTGCCAGCAGCTTCTGGGGGGCATCAGGCTACACCTTC
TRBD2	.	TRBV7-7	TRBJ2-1	CASSPQLAGGPNEQFF	TGTGCTAGCAGCCCCCAGCTAGCGGGGGGCCCCAATGAGCAGTTCTTC
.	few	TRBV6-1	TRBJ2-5	CASSDTAASGQYF	TGTGCCAGCAGTGACACAGCTGCAAGTGGCCAGTACTTC
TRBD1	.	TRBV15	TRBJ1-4	CATSSSRGRGEKLFF	TGTGCCACCAGCAGTTCCAGGGGGCGCGGTGAAAAACTGTTTTTT
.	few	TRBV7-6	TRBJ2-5	CASSQDLRVQETQYF	TGTGCTAGCAGCCAGGACCTGCGGGTCCAAGAGACCCAGTACTTC
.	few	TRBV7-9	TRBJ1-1	CASSLASRVPEAFF	TGTGCCAGCAGCTTAGCAAGTCGGGTCCCTGAAGCTTTCTTT
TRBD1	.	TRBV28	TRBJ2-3	CASSPPPQGATDTQYF	TGTGCCAGCAGTCCCCCCCCCCAGGGGGCGACAGATACGCAGTATTTT
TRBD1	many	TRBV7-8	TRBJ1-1	CASSDSRGPTPLTPNTEAFF	TGTGCCAGCAGCGACTCCAGGGGGCCCACCCCCCTAACCCCTAACACTGAAGCTTTCTTT
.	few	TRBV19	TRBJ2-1	CASSKDSSSYNEQFF	TGTGCCAGTAGTAAGGACAGTTCTTCCTACAATGAGCAGTTCTTC
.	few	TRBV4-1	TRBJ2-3	CASSQFRGSTDTQYF	TGCGCCAGCAGCCAATTCAGGGGTAGCACAGATACGCAGTATTTT
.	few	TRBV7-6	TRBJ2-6	CASSPHGGGTGANVLTF	TGTGCCAGCAGCCCGCACGGAGGGGGAACTGGGGCCAACGTCCTGACTTTC
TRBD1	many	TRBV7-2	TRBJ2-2	CASSPNEGATSGELFF	TGTGCCAGCAGCCCAAACGAGGGGGCTACCTCCGGGGAGCTGTTTTTT
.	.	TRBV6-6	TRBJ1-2	CASGGGGYHGYTF	TGTGCCAGCGGAGGGGGAGGCTATCATGGCTACACCTTC
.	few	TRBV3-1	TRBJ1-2	CASSQQGINYGYTF	TGTGCCAGCAGCCAACAGGGGATAAACTATGGCTACACCTTC
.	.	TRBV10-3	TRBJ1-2	CAISYPKFWGYTF	TGTGCCATCAGTTACCCCAAATTTTGGGGCTACACCTTC
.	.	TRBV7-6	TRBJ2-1	CASSLDPRDPNEQFF	TGTGCCAGCAGCTTAGATCCCAGGGACCCCAATGAGCAGTTCTTC
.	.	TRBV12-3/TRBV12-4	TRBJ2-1	CASSLAPGLHNEQFF	TGTGCCAGCAGTTTAGCGCCTGGACTCCACAATGAGCAGTTCTTC
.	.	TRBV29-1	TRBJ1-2	CSVVQGHYGYTF	TGCAGCGTTGTACAGGGTCACTATGGCTACACCTTC
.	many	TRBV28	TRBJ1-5	CASSLGTLNSNQPQHF	TGTGCCAGCAGTTTAGGGACCCTAAATAGCAATCAGCCCCAGCATTTT
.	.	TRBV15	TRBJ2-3	CATSPPENRYTDTQYF	TGTGCCACCAGCCCCCCGGAGAACCGCTACACAGATACGCAGTATTTT
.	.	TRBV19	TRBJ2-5	CASSRGLGYQEYQETQYF	TGTGCCAGTAGTAGAGGATTAGGGTATCAGGAGTACCAAGAGACCCAGTACTTC
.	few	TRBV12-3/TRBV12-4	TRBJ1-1	CAIIKEDGGIGTEAFF	TGTGCCATCATTAAAGAGGACGGTGGAATAGGGACTGAAGCTTTCTTT
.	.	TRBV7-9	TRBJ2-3	CASSLDHGPDTQYF	TGTGCCAGCAGCTTAGATCATGGGCCGGATACGCAGTATTTT
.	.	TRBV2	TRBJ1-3	CASSDLFSGNTIYF	TGTGCCAGCAGCGACCTCTTCTCTGGAAACACCATATATTTT
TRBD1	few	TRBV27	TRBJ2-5	CASSPRTGKDQETQYF	TGTGCCAGCAGTCCGAGGACAGGTAAAGACCAAGAGACCCAGTACTTC
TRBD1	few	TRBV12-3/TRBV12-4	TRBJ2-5	CAIRQGPPQETQYF	TGTGCCATTAGACAGGGGCCTCCGCAAGAGACCCAGTACTTC
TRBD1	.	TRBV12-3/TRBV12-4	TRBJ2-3	CASSLEEGAITDTQYF	TGTGCCAGCAGTTTGGAAGAGGGGGCGATAACAGATACGCAGTATTTT
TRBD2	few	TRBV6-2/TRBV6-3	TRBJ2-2	CASSYEIAGELPNTGELFF	TGTGCCAGCAGTTACGAAATAGCGGGGGAACTCCCGAACACCGGGGAGCTGTTTTTT
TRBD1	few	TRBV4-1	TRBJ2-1	CATGTGGYNEQFF	TGCGCCACCGGGACAGGAGGCTACAATGAGCAGTTCTTC
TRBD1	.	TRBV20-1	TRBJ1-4	CSAREVYRGGEKLFF	TGCAGTGCTAGAGAGGTGTACAGGGGCGGAGAAAAACTGTTTTTT
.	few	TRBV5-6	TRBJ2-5	CASSLANGQQETQYF	TGTGCCAGCAGCTTGGCCAACGGACAGCAAGAGACCCAGTACTTC
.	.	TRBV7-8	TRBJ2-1	CASNPREAIRHNEQFF	TGTGCCAGCAATCCCAGAGAGGCTATCAGGCACAATGAGCAGTTCTTC
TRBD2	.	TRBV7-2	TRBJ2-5	CASSLLGGGAVETQYF	TGTGCCAGCAGCTTGCTTGGCGGGGGGGCGGTTGAGACCCAGTACTTC
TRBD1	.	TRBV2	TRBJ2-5	CASLSGTGGKRETQYF	TGTGCCAGCCTGTCCGGGACAGGGGGCAAGCGGGAGACCCAGTACTTC
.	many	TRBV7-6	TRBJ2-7	CASSLVRDPKLGEQYF	TGTGCCAGCAGCTTAGTTCGGGACCCGAAATTGGGTGAGCAGTACTTC
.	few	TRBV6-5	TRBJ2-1	CASSYNTGNEQFF	TGTGCCAGCAGTTACAATACAGGCAATGAGCAGTTCTTC
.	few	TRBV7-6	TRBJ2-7	CASSLGTARVYEQYF	TGTGCCAGCAGCCTAGGGACGGCGCGGGTCTACGAGCAGTACTTC
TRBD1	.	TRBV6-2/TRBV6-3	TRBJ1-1	CATRTGGLNTEAFF	TGTGCCACCCGGACAGGGGGATTGAACACTGAAGCTTTCTTT
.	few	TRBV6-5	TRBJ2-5	CASSYLPRGQLQETQYF	TGTGCCAGCAGTTACCTACCCCGAGGACAACTCCAAGAGACCCAGTACTTC
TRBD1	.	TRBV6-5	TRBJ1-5	CASRSGQGERPQHF	TGTGCCAGCAGATCAGGACAGGGAGAGCGGCCCCAGCATTTT
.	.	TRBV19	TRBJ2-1	CASSIVAESYNEQFF	TGTGCCAGTAGTATAGTAGCGGAATCCTACAATGAGCAGTTCTTC
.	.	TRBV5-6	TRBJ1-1	CASSSFTPWNTEAFF	TGTGCCAGCAGCTCCTTTACGCCCTGGAACACTGAAGCTTTCTTT
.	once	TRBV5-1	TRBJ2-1	CASSQTISLHDEQFF	TGCGCCAGCAGCCAAACAATATCGCTACATGATGAGCAGTTCTTC
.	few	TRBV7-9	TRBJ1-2	CASSARGDPSYPGYTF	TGTGCCAGCAGCGCCCGAGGGGACCCCAGTTACCCTGGCTACACCTTC
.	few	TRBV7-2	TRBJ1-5	CASSSFDSTNQPQHF	TGTGCCAGCAGCTCCTTTGACAGTACCAATCAGCCCCAGCATTTT
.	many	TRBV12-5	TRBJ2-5	CASGYGAPETQYF	TGTGCTAGTGGCTACGGGGCACCAGAGACCCAGTACTTC
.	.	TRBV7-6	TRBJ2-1	CASSLAPGDEQFF	TGTGCCAGCAGCTTAGCCCCGGGGGATGAGCAGTTCTTC
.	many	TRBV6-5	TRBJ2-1	CASSYGASSYNEQFF	TGTGCCAGCAGTTACGGGGCGAGCTCCTACAATGAGCAGTTCTTC
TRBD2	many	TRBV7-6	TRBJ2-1	CASSLIAGGRSYNEQFF	TGTGCCAGCAGCTTAATAGCGGGGGGGCGTTCCTACAATGAGCAGTTCTTC
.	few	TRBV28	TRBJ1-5	CASILEGSNQPQHF	TGTGCCAGCATCTTAGAGGGGAGCAATCAGCCCCAGCATTTT
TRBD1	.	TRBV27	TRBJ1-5	CASSSAGTGRPQHF	TGTGCCAGCAGTTCCGCCGGGACAGGAAGGCCCCAGCATTTT
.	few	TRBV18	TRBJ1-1	CASSPPEDTEAFF	TGTGCCAGCTCACCACCGGAAGACACTGAAGCTTTCTTT
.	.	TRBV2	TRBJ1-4	CASTAARSHNEKLFF	TGTGCCAGCACCGCGGCCCGGAGCCATAATGAAAAACTGTTTTTT